This TCR beta chain is from a study of blood T cell repertoires in COVID-19. As for the study in general: Sample material is recorded as cDNA or gDNA derived from T cells, B-cell-depleted T cells, or PBMCs.

Original analysis: Nucleated cell counts were estimated from reference gene primer amplification. Some clones are missing from TCRdb's copy, which holds only in-frame ones; the method was immunoSEQ multiplex PCR. The V and J calls and clone size come from that table; D and trimming were worked out from the DNA. The data contain some 100,000 clones, over 65% of them seen just once; the ten biggest clones take up around 6.6%. This sequence was found in a man aged 65-85 years with acute or convalescent COVID-19. The source material was peripheral blood.

CDR3 coding DNA: TGTGCCAGCAGCCCCCGAGGGTGGAGCGGGGGCTCCTACGAGCAGTACTTC. Amino acid sequence: CASSPRGWSGGSYEQYF. The chain links TRBV9 to TRBJ2-7, with 8 bases matching TRBD2. V dropped 4 bases and J dropped 0; count of bases not matched to a gene: 12. This CDR3 is built from 17 residues. Germline V gene lookup returns CDR1 SGDLS and CDR2 YYNGEE.